Following are 29 T cell receptor beta chains from one sample sequenced in a study of vaccination effects on CD4 cells after COVID-19. Libraries were prepared by immunoSEQ multiplex PCR; TCRdb keeps only in-frame clonotypes and omits some of them. The sample holds approximately 54,000 clones, approximately 79% seen once. These receptors have no identified antigens. CD4+ T cells specific for antigen were expanded with viral peptide pools by the ViraFEST assay before sequencing. Culturing for approximately 10 days preceded CD4+ T cell isolation. The material sequenced was CD4+ T cells from PBMCs cultured with HCoV-229E spike peptides, taken before COVID-19 vaccination. The receptor set was obtained from a human donor who received a COVID-19 vaccine.

This chain connects TRBV14 to TRBJ1-1; D is unresolved. From germline, CDR1 is SGHDN and CDR2 FVKESK. CDR3 length: 13 residues. The V and J ends lost 1 base and 5 bases respectively, with 8 bases between them. Here the CDR3 DNA reads TGTGCCAGCAGCCAAGTGGTAGTAACTGAAGCTTTCTTT. Translation gives CASSQVVVTEAFF.

V gene TRBV19 combines with J gene TRBJ2-1, with 10 nucleotides matching TRBD2. Germline-derived CDR1 and CDR2 are LNHDA and SQIVND (reference sequence). The CDR3 extends over 17 amino acids. Trimming at V came to 5 bases and at J to 5 bases, leaving 12 bases not matched to a gene. The CDR3 loop is CASSGFVSSGGDNEQFF. The CDR3 DNA reads as TGTGCCAGTAGTGGCTTCGTATCTAGCGGGGGAGACAATGAGCAGTTCTTC.

This clone is a singleton in its sample. The chain carries TRBV19 and TRBJ2-6, with D possibly TRBD1 on 6 matching bases. Germline loops: CDR1 LNHDA, CDR2 SQIVND (reference sequence). V was cut by 6 bases and J by 0 bases, with 12 bases left in between. CDR3 length: 16 amino acids. CDR3 amino acids: CASRRQDRSGANVLTF. The DNA for the CDR3 is TGTGCCAGTAGGCGACAGGACCGCTCTGGGGCCAACGTCCTGACTTTC.

The rearrangement links TRBV5-1 to TRBJ2-3, with D maybe TRBD1 (6 bases). V lost 2 bases and J lost 6, with 16 bases in between. CDR1 is SGHRS, CDR2 YFSETQ, per germline. This CDR3 region has 15 residues. CDR3 residues: CASSFQTPGADTQYF. The DNA for the CDR3 is TGCGCCAGCAGCTTCCAAACTCCAGGGGCGGATACGCAGTATTTT.

The chain combines TRBV30 with TRBJ2-5, with D possibly TRBD2 on 5 matching bases. The germline V and J ends were trimmed by 4 bases and 2 bases, with 14 bases remaining between them. CDR1 is GTSNPN and CDR2 is SVGIG in the germline V gene (reference sequence). The CDR3 has 14 amino acids. The CDR3 reads CAWTLGRRQETQYF. The DNA of the CDR3 is TGTGCCTGGACCTTAGGCCGGAGGCAAGAGACCCAGTACTTC.

V is TRBV5-1 and J is TRBJ2-6; D assignment may be TRBD1 or TRBD2 (5 bases each). This CDR3 region has 16 residues. CDR1 SGHRS and CDR2 YFSETQ come from the germline V gene. The ends were cut back, 0 bases at V and 0 bases at J, with 7 bases in the middle. The CDR3 DNA reads TGCGCCAGCAGCTTGGTGGGGACCTCTGGGGCCAACGTCCTGACTTTC. Protein: CASSLVGTSGANVLTF.

This chain connects TRBV28 to TRBJ2-3; 14 bases are a match to TRBD2. From germline, CDR1 is MDHEN and CDR2 SYDVKM. The CDR3 loop spans 16 amino acids. Germline trimming cut 4 bases from V and 4 bases from J; bases unmatched to any gene: 4. The CDR3 loop is CASSSTTSGGADTQYF. The CDR3 nucleotides are TGTGCCAGCAGTTCCACGACTAGCGGGGGGGCAGATACGCAGTATTTT.

The chain recombines TRBV11-2 with TRBJ1-2; D may be TRBD1 (5 bases). The germline V gene has CDR1 SGHAT and CDR2 FQNNGV. The CDR3 is 18 residues long. The ends were cut back, 2 bases at V and 0 bases at J, with 19 bases in the middle. In DNA form, the CDR3 reads TGTGCCAGCAGCTTAACAGGTTTCGGGAAAGCAGCTAACTATGGCTACACCTTC. Translated, it gives CASSLTGFGKAANYGYTF.

In its sample, this clone was seen once. The chain combines TRBV11-1 with TRBJ1-1; D unresolved. CDR1 and CDR2 (germline): SGHAT, FQDESV (reference sequence). The ends were cut back, 3 bases at V and 1 base at J, with 9 bases in the middle. CDR3 length equals 14 residues. The CDR3 nucleotides are TGTGCCAGCAGCTTGCGGAACTCGAACACTGAAGCTTTCTTT. Protein product: CASSLRNSNTEAFF.

The chain is built from TRBV9 and TRBJ1-6, with D hard to call. CDR3 length: 14 amino acids. Germline CDR1 SGDLS, CDR2 YYNGEE. V was pared by 4 bases and J by 8 bases, with 13 bases between. The CDR3 coding sequence is TGTGCCAGCAGCCCCCGGAGGGTAGATTCACCCCTCCACTTT. Translated, it gives CASSPRRVDSPLHF.

This clone was counted once. V and J are TRBV5-1 and TRBJ1-1; D gene unclear. Trimming pared 1 base from V and 3 bases from J, leaving 13 bases between. The CDR3 length is 15 residues. Germline CDR1 and CDR2: SGHRS and YFSETQ. CDR3 bases: TGCGCCAGCAGCTTGATACCAGAATTGGACACTGAAGCTTTCTTT. It codes for CASSLIPELDTEAFF.

The rearrangement uses TRBV21-1 and TRBJ1-6; the D call of TRBD1 is as the table states it, not checked on the DNA. TRBV21-1 is a pseudogene. This CDR3 spans 15 amino acids. In nucleotides, the CDR3 is TGTGCCAGCAGCACTCCCTCGACAGGGAAATCACCCCTCCACTTT. This gives the protein CASSTPSTGKSPLHF.

J is TRBJ2-7 and V is TRBV2, with TRBD2 as a possible D gene (6 bases). V gave up 8 bases and J gave up 2 bases, with 13 bases separating them. Germline assignment: CDR1 SNHLY and CDR2 FYNNEI. CDR3 length: 13 amino acids. The CDR3 nucleotides read TGTGCCAGCCGGGCGGGGTCGACCTACGAGCAGTACGTC. It encodes CASRAGSTYEQYV.

The rearrangement uses TRBV19 and TRBJ1-6; no clear D. Germline CDR1 is LNHDA and CDR2 is SQIVND (reference sequence). V lost 7 bases and J 6 bases, leaving 16 bases between the germline ends. The CDR3 consists of 15 residues. Here the CDR3 DNA reads TGTGCCAGTACTGGATTGAACACACTTAATTCACCCCTCCACTTT. Protein sequence: CASTGLNTLNSPLHF. The variable domain in full, completed from reference TRBV19 and TRBJ1-6, reads DGGITQSPKYLFRKEGQNVTLSCEQNLNHDAMYWYRQDPGQGLRLIYYSQIVNDFQKGDIAEGYSVSREKKESFPLTVTSAQKNPTAFYLCASTGLNTLNSPLHFGNGTRLTVT.

The sample holds a few counts of this clone. The rearrangement uses TRBV12-3 or TRBV12-4 and TRBJ2-1; 7 nucleotides align to TRBD1. The CDR3 contains 12 residues. V lost 4 bases, J lost 12 bases, and 6 bases stayed unmatched. The DNA for the CDR3 is TGTGCCAGCAGTTCCAGGGGGTTAAGGCAGTTCTTC. This codes for CASSSRGLRQFF.

This clone was detected a few times. J is TRBJ2-7 and V is TRBV7-2; D remains ambiguous. Germline assignment: CDR1 SGHTA and CDR2 FQGNSA. This CDR3 region has 13 residues. V was cut by 1 base and J by 3 bases, with 7 bases left in between. The CDR3 bases are TGTGCCAGCAGCTTAGATAAGGACTACGAGCAGTACGTC. Its protein product is CASSLDKDYEQYV.

V usage is TRBV3-1 (or the pseudogene TRBV3-2) and J usage is TRBJ2-3; D is uncertain. The germline gives CDR1 LGHDT, CDR2 YNNKEL (reference sequence). With 4 bases removed from V and 2 bases from J, the gap between germline ends came to 13 bases. This CDR3 comprises 15 residues. CDR3 sequence reads: CASSLSAAFTDTQYF. The CDR3 nucleotides are TGTGCCAGCAGCCTGTCCGCGGCCTTCACAGATACGCAGTATTTT.

For the CDR3, the DNA is TGTGCCAGCAGTTACTATTCCGGGACAGCAAAGGAGACCCAGTACTTC. Protein: CASSYYSGTAKETQYF. J is TRBJ2-5 and V is TRBV6-5; 7 bases agree with TRBD1. The germline V gene has CDR1 MNHEY and CDR2 SVGAGI. This CDR3 is 16 amino acids long. The V segment lost 1 base and the J segment 5 bases; nucleotides outside the gene matches: 10.

The chain couples TRBV5-1 to TRBJ2-5; 9 bases agree with TRBD1. Trimming cost V 3 bases and J 2 bases; bases outside gene matches: 5. In germline, CDR1 is SGHRS, CDR2 YFSETQ. The CDR3 is 15 amino acids. CDR3: CASSWGDREQETQYF. The CDR3 DNA reads TGCGCCAGCAGCTGGGGGGACAGGGAACAAGAGACCCAGTACTTC.

The chain has TRBV3-1 (or the pseudogene TRBV3-2) and TRBJ1-2, with D unclear. The CDR3 extends over 13 amino acids. Germline loops: CDR1 LGHDT, CDR2 YNNKEL (reference sequence). Trimming left V 5 bases short and J 4 bases short, with 11 bases between. The CDR3 loop reads CASSISGIYGYTF. CDR3 in DNA: TGTGCCAGCAGCATCTCGGGGATCTATGGCTACACCTTC.

This clone was observed once. V gene TRBV6-5 combines with J gene TRBJ2-3; D gene ambiguous. Germline V gives CDR1 MNHEY, CDR2 SVGAGI. The length of the CDR3 is 15 residues. The V gene lost 0 bases and the J gene lost 2 bases, with 9 bases spanning the gap. CDR3 residues: CASSYSRAATDTQYF. The CDR3 nucleotides read TGTGCCAGCAGTTACTCAAGGGCCGCCACAGATACGCAGTATTTT.

V is TRBV21-1 and J is TRBJ1-5; TRBD1 reflects the table's D call only, with no check against the DNA. TRBV21-1 is a pseudogene. The CDR3 spans 15 residues. Here the CDR3 DNA reads TGTGCCAGCAGCATCGACAGGGAGGAGGATCAGCCCCAGCATTTT. It codes for CASSIDREEDQPQHF.

V and J are TRBV6-5 and TRBJ1-1; 7 nucleotides align to TRBD1. The J segment lost 4 bases and the V segment lost 6 bases, leaving 8 bases of the junction unmatched. Germline lookup yields CDR1 MNHEY and CDR2 SVGAGI. CDR3 length: 14 amino acids. The DNA for the CDR3 is TGTGCCAGCAGCCGCTCTGGGACAGCCACTGAAGCTTTCTTT. Protein sequence: CASSRSGTATEAFF.

In DNA form, the CDR3 reads TGTGCCAGCAGCTTACGTGGGGACCTCTATGGCTACACCTTC. It is translated as CASSLRGDLYGYTF. The V and J genes are TRBV7-2 and TRBJ1-2; TRBD1 might be the D (5 bases). The CDR3 totals 14 residues. Deletions cut 2 bases from V and 4 bases from J, with 11 bases between. The germline V gene encodes CDR1 SGHTA and CDR2 FQGNSA.

This chain connects TRBV24-1 to TRBJ1-5; 7 nucleotides align to TRBD1. Germline loops: CDR1 KGHDR, CDR2 SFDVKD. V lost 3 bases to trimming and J lost 4 bases; unmatched junction nucleotides: 8. CDR3 length: 16 amino acids. CDR3 DNA sequence: TGTGCCACCAGTGATCAGACAGGGACGTCGAATCAGCCCCAGCATTTT. Protein: CATSDQTGTSNQPQHF.

This chain joins TRBV12-5 and TRBJ2-6; D is uncertain. With 6 bases removed from V and 0 bases from J, the gap between germline ends came to 6 bases. The CDR3 spans 14 residues. Germline V gives CDR1 LGHNT, CDR2 FRNRAP. DNA for the CDR3: TGTGCTAGTGGGCAGCTCTCTGGGGCCAACGTCCTGACTTTC. Translation: CASGQLSGANVLTF.

This chain joins TRBV6-5 and TRBJ1-5, with TRBD1 matching 12 bases. V lost 6 bases, J lost 6 bases, and 6 bases stayed unmatched. The CDR3 runs 15 residues. Germline values: CDR1 MNHEY, CDR2 SVGAGI. The chain's CDR3 is CASRAGQGASQPQHF. The CDR3 coding sequence is TGTGCCAGCAGGGCGGGACAGGGGGCGAGTCAGCCCCAGCATTTT.

Here the CDR3 reads CASSPSDRSNQPQHF. CDR3 in DNA: TGTGCCAGCTCACCATCAGACAGGAGCAATCAGCCCCAGCATTTT. The J gene is TRBJ1-5, the V gene TRBV18, with D possibly TRBD1 on 6 matching bases. Germline V gives CDR1 KGHSH, CDR2 LQKENI. There are 15 residues in the CDR3. V was pared by 2 bases and J by 1 base, with 9 bases between.

This chain joins TRBV28 and TRBJ1-2; D uncertain. In germline, CDR1 is MDHEN, CDR2 SYDVKM. CDR3 size: 13 residues. The ends were cut back, 7 bases at V and 2 bases at J, with 11 bases in the middle. The CDR3 protein is CASIDGANYGYTF. CDR3 nucleotide sequence: TGTGCCAGCATAGATGGAGCCAACTATGGCTACACCTTC.